Following are 20 T cell receptor beta chains from one sample sequenced in a study of OX40 agonist ivuxolimab in advanced cancers. Produced via immunoSEQ multiplex PCR; TCRdb's table is partial and in-frame only. The data contain approximately 73,000 clones, roughly 91% of them seen just once; the ten biggest clones take up 13%. Sequencing was performed on CD4+ or CD8+ T cells sorted from blood, taken in a trial of the OX40 agonist ivuxolimab. The receptors here all came from an adult with an advanced solid tumor such as melanoma, head and neck, liver or kidney cancer.

The gene calls are TRBV6-1 and TRBJ1-5; 8 nucleotides align to TRBD1. The V segment lost 4 bases and the J segment 10 bases; nucleotides outside the gene matches: 9. Germline V lookup: CDR1 MNHNS, CDR2 SASEGT. The CDR3 has 14 amino acids. For the CDR3, the DNA is TGTGCCAGCAGTGGACGGACAGGGCCCCGACCCCAGCATTTT. This encodes CASSGRTGPRPQHF.

Details on this clone: At one end, the junction sequence differs from germline, possibly due to a read error. The genes are TRBV6-5 and TRBJ1-1; D perhaps matches TRBD1 (5 bases). The length of the CDR3 is 13 residues. Germline V gene data show CDR1 as MNHEY and CDR2 as SVGAGI. For the CDR3, the DNA is TGTGCCAGCAGCGTTAACCACGGTCGGGGGTCCATCTTT. Its translation is CASSVNHGRGSIF.

The rearrangement links TRBV6-5 to TRBJ2-1; 8 bases map to TRBD2. The CDR3 runs 15 residues. Germline V gene sequence: CDR1 MNHEY, CDR2 SVGAGI. Unmatched junction bases numbered 2, after V lost 0 bases and J lost 4 bases. This chain's CDR3 is CASSYSIAGYNEQFF. The CDR3 nucleotides read TGTGCCAGCAGTTACTCGATAGCGGGGTACAATGAGCAGTTCTTC.

The genes are TRBV11-2 and TRBJ2-3; D remains ambiguous. V lost 5 bases to trimming and J lost 0 bases, with 15 bases between them. CDR3 length: 16 residues. Per germline, CDR1 SGHAT and CDR2 FQNNGV. The CDR3 DNA reads as TGTGCCAGCAGCCTTCCCCTTTCGGACAGCACAGATACGCAGTATTTT. It specifies CASSLPLSDSTDTQYF.

The chain uses TRBV7-6 and TRBJ2-5, with D hard to call. Germline CDR1 and CDR2: SGHVS and FNYEAQ. The CDR3 runs to 14 residues. With 7 bases removed from V and 3 bases from J, the gap between germline ends came to 15 bases. CDR3 sequence (DNA): TGTGCCAGCAACCCCCCACGGGCAGAAGAGACCCAGTACTTC. The encoded protein is CASNPPRAEETQYF.

The genes are TRBV4-1 and TRBJ2-7; D not resolved. The length of the CDR3 is 14 residues. Germline values: CDR1 MGHRA, CDR2 YSYEKL. V lost 2 bases and J lost 5, with 13 bases in between. The CDR3 DNA reads as TGCGCCAGCAGCCAATTCGAACTTCCGAACGAGCAGTACTTC. Protein: CASSQFELPNEQYF.

On this clone: A read error may produce the germline difference seen at one junction end. CDR3 coding DNA: TGTGCTAGCAGCTTAGGACAGGGGGTTGGCTACGAGCAGTACTTC. This encodes CASSLGQGVGYEQYF. V and J are TRBV7-7 and TRBJ2-7, with 10 bases matching TRBD1. CDR3 length: 15 amino acids. Germline V lookup: CDR1 SSHAT, CDR2 FNYEAQ (reference sequence).

The V and J genes are TRBV4-2 and TRBJ1-1, with D unresolved. The CDR3 runs to 17 residues. V shed 1 base and J shed 0 bases, with 15 bases lying between them. CDR1 and CDR2 from the germline V gene are LGHNA and YNFKEQ. The CDR3 DNA sequence: TGTGCCAGCAGCCAAGCATCTGTTGGCATAGTGAACACTGAAGCTTTCTTT. As protein: CASSQASVGIVNTEAFF.

The V and J genes are TRBV7-2 and TRBJ2-1, with D perhaps TRBD2 (6 bases). Germline values: CDR1 SGHTA, CDR2 FQGNSA. V lost 5 bases and J lost 7, with 12 bases in between. The CDR3 is made up of 13 amino acids. CDR3 sequence reads: CASSPTRLNEQFF. CDR3 coding DNA: TGTGCCAGCAGCCCGACTAGGTTGAATGAGCAGTTCTTC.

The chain combines TRBV15 with TRBJ1-4; 7 bases match TRBD1. CDR1 and CDR2 from the germline V gene are LNHNV and YYDKDF (reference sequence). Unmatched junction bases numbered 9, after V lost 5 bases and J lost 6 bases. The CDR3 runs to 15 residues. The CDR3 loop reads CATSARDSADEKLFF. The DNA of the CDR3 is TGTGCCACCAGCGCAAGGGACAGTGCTGATGAAAAACTGTTTTTT.

The chain is built from TRBV27 and TRBJ2-5, with D perhaps matching TRBD2 (5 bases). Gene TRBJ2-7 matches the end of the DNA better, so the J call may be wrong. Germline CDR1 reads MNHEY; CDR2 reads SMNVEV (reference sequence). The CDR3 covers 14 residues. CDR3 in amino acids: CASSGLGRSYEQYF. DNA of the CDR3: TGTGCCAGCAGTGGGTTAGGGAGATCCTACGAGCAGTACTTC.

This clone was observed once. V gene TRBV7-9 combines with J gene TRBJ2-7; maybe TRBD1 (5 bases). The ends were cut back, 3 bases at V and 4 bases at J, with 16 bases in the middle. There are 15 residues in the CDR3. Germline assignment: CDR1 SEHNR and CDR2 FQNEAQ (reference sequence). The CDR3 region is CASSFALQGRYEQYF. CDR3 bases: TGTGCCAGCAGCTTTGCCCTCCAGGGAAGATACGAGCAGTACTTC. Full variable domain (outside the CDR3, taken from reference TRBV7-9 and TRBJ2-7): DTGVSQNPRHKITKRGQNVTFRCDPISEHNRLYWYRQTLGQGPEFLTYFQNEAQLEKSRLLSDRFSAERPKGSFSTLEIQRTEQGDSAMYLCASSFALQGRYEQYFGPGTRLTVT.

This sequence joins TRBV27 and TRBJ2-2; D is possibly TRBD2 (5 bases). Trimming left V 7 bases short and J 6 bases short, with 15 bases between. Germline V gene data show CDR1 as MNHEY and CDR2 as SMNVEV (reference sequence). The CDR3 totals 14 residues. The DNA for the CDR3 is TGTGCCAGCAAGATTCTAGCCGGGGCCGGGGAGCTGTTTTTT. This codes for CASKILAGAGELFF.

This CDR3 is CASSEWAGTGNTIYF. In nucleotides, the CDR3 is TGTGCCAGCAGTGAATGGGCAGGGACTGGAAACACCATATATTTT. The chain carries TRBV6-1 and TRBJ1-3; possible D gene TRBD1, 5 bases. Between the trimmed V and J ends, which lost 2 bases and 2 bases, there was a span of 10 bases. The CDR3 runs 15 residues. Germline V CDR1 and CDR2: MNHNS, SASEGT.

This chain links TRBV11-3 with TRBJ2-5; 10 nucleotides agree with TRBD2. Trimming at V came to 6 bases and at J to 3 bases, leaving 4 bases not matched to a gene. Germline-derived CDR1 and CDR2 are SGHNT and YENEEA. This CDR3 region has 14 residues. The chain's CDR3 is CASSSSGSKETQYF. For the CDR3, the DNA is TGTGCCAGCAGTTCTAGCGGGAGCAAAGAGACCCAGTACTTC.

A word on this clone: The limits of the CDR3 on the DNA are not certain, so only TCRdb's listed CDR3 is given. The V and J genes are TRBV27 and TRBJ2-2; the table's D call, TRBD1, was not checked against the DNA. Looked up from germline, CDR1 is MNHEY and CDR2 is SMNVEV (reference sequence). Termini included, the CDR3 measures 15 amino acids. CDR3 protein: CASSFGPGDGGELFF.

This clone appeared once. The chain has TRBV29-1 and TRBJ2-5; 9 nucleotides match TRBD2. This CDR3 is built from 16 residues. Germline V gene lookup returns CDR1 SQVTM and CDR2 ANQGSEA. Trimming removed 0 bases from V and 4 bases from J; junction bases left unmatched: 9. CDR3 sequence: CSVEDWDSGSGETQYF. The CDR3 DNA reads TGCAGCGTTGAAGACTGGGATAGCGGGAGCGGAGAGACCCAGTACTTC.

This clone has only one observation. The CDR3 is CAIKEQGNTQYF. The CDR3 DNA reads TGTGCCATCAAGGAACAGGGAAATACGCAGTATTTT. The chain joins TRBV10-3 to TRBJ2-3, with D perhaps TRBD1 (6 bases). With 7 bases removed from V and 7 bases from J, the gap between germline ends came to 12 bases. CDR1 and CDR2 from the germline V gene are ENHRY and SYGVKD. The CDR3 contains 12 residues.

The rearrangement joins TRBV10-3 to TRBJ2-1; possible D gene TRBD2, 5 bases. CDR1 ENHRY and CDR2 SYGVKD come from the germline V gene. The CDR3 is 13 amino acids. V was cut by 8 bases and J by 9 bases, with 17 bases left in between. This CDR3 reads CAIHPDARGEQFF. The CDR3 coding sequence is TGTGCCATCCATCCCGACGCTCGGGGTGAGCAGTTCTTC.

The CDR3 DNA is TGCGCCAGCAGGAGCGGGAGGGCCGCAGATACGCAGTATTTT. Its translation: CASRSGRAADTQYF. The genes are TRBV10-2 and TRBJ2-3; TRBD2 agrees at 10 bases. Per germline, CDR1 WSHSY and CDR2 SAAADI. Unmatched junction bases numbered 4, after V lost 6 bases and J lost 4 bases. CDR3 length equals 14 residues.